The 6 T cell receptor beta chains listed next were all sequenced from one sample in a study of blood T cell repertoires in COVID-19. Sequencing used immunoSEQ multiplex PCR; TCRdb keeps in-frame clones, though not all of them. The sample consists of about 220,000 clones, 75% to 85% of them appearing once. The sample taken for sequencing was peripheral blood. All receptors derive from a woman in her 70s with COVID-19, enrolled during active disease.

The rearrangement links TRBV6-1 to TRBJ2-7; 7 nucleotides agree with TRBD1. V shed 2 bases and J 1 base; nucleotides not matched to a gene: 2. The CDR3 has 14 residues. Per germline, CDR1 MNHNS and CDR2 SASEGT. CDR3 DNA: TGTGCCAGCAGTGAACAGGGGGAGTCCTACGAGCAGTACTTC. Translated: CASSEQGESYEQYF.

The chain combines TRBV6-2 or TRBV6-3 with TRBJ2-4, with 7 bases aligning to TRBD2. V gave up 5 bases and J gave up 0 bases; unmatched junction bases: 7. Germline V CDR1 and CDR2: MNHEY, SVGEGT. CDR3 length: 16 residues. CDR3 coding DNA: TGTGCCAGCAGTCCACTAGCGAAGCTAGCCAAAAACATTCAGTACTTC. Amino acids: CASSPLAKLAKNIQYF.

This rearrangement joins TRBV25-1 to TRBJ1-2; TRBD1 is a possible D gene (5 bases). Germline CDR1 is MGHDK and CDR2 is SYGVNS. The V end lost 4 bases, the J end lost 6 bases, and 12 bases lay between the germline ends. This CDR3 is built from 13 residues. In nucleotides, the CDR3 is TGTGCCAGCAGTGGTCGGGGAGGGGATGGCTACACCTTC. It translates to CASSGRGGDGYTF.

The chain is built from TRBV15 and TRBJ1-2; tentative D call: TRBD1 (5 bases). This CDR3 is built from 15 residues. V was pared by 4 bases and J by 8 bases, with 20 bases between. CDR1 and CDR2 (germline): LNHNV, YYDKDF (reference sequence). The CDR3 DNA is TGTGCCACCAGCACCCGGGACCGGGGGATGGGAGGCTACACCTTC. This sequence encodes CATSTRDRGMGGYTF.

Here the CDR3 reads CAIRRQGGTDTQYF. CDR3 in DNA: TGTGCCATCAGGCGACAGGGAGGTACAGATACGCAGTATTTT. The rearrangement joins TRBV10-3 to TRBJ2-3; weak D call: TRBD1 (7 bases). The germline V gene has CDR1 ENHRY and CDR2 SYGVKD. This CDR3 has 14 residues. V gave up 6 bases and J gave up 3 bases, with 13 bases separating them.

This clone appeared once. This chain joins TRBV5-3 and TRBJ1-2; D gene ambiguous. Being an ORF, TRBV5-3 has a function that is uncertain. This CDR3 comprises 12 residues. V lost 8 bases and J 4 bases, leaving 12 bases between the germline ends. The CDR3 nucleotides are TGTGCCAGGGTTTTTTCGGGCTATGGCTACACCTTC. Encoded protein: CARVFSGYGYTF.